This entry is about one TCR beta chain. This specimen belongs to a study of cytomegalovirus exposure and HLA in healthy donors. This PCR relied on a set of 60 Vbeta primers and 13 Jbeta primers. Using immunoSEQ multiplex PCR, the repertoire was profiled, and TCRdb retains in-frame clones only, with some absent. The sample has around 170,000 clones, around 76% seen once. The sample comprised PBMCs. This sequence originates from a young woman in good health and CMV-seropositive.

CDR3 amino acids: CASSIQYDEQFF. Here the CDR3 DNA reads TGTGCCAGTAGTATACAGTACGATGAGCAGTTCTTC. The chain carries TRBV19 and TRBJ2-1, with D unclear. CDR1 is LNHDA, CDR2 SQIVND, per germline (reference sequence). The V and J ends lost 2 bases and 8 bases respectively, with 7 bases between them. The CDR3 is 12 amino acids.